Described below is a single T cell receptor beta chain sequence and its context. Its antigen remains unidentified. Base-call qualities are not available, and no considerably larger clone is one nucleotide away. The sample is drawn from a study of cytomegalovirus exposure and HLA in healthy donors (dated by TCRdb to 2016 to 2017). In the study overall: An earlier analysis of 587 of the donors reported 276 Gb of sequence data and 117 million unique TCR beta sequences obtained from around 170 million T cells. An early release that covered roughly 600 HLA-typed donors contained approximately 300 gigabases of sequencing data and tens of millions of unique TCR sequences. Of the roughly 400 genotyped donors, 75% to 85% were placed in the genetic ancestry cluster associated with self-reported Caucasian donors. The aim of the study was to test whether cataloging public T cell receptors could identify signatures of past pathogen exposure. The study used immunosequencing to profile the T cell repertoires of approximately 650 subjects and linked those repertoires to cytomegalovirus serostatus. Along with the approximately 600-subject first cohort, a separate validation cohort of over a hundred different subjects was used. To predict cytomegalovirus infection status, the study brought together high-throughput TCR immunosequencing, statistical association of individual TCRs with disease status, and machine learning. In a later analysis, previously published TCR beta repertoires from roughly 710 donors were re-analyzed and high-resolution HLA genotyping was added so that TCR occurrence patterns could be studied. The later analysis used no new phenotypic data to find candidate immune exposures, relying instead on TCR beta sequences and their occurrence across donors. To decide whether each TCR beta V gene segment behaved as functional or pseudogenic, an earlier analysis of some 570 of the donors relied on high-throughput TCR beta sequencing. Donor age, sex, ethnicity and CMV serostatus were compiled alongside the repertoire data. In a later genetic analysis, genome-wide SNP genotypes for about 65% of the 666 donors were used, and that subset was treated as a discovery cohort. All discovery cohort repertoires had been generated on a single sequencing platform. HLA typing covered class I and class II loci at four-digit resolution. Typing coverage differed by locus: A, B, C, DRB1 and DQB1 were typed in roughly 629-630 donors, DQA1 in roughly 510, DPA1 in nearly 610, and DPB1 in approximately 450. Five DR-DQ haplotypes were treated as single units for association and clustering because of strong linkage in the cohort. Among roughly 400 genotyped donors of the cohort, an average of around 220,000 unique TCR beta nucleotide sequences was sequenced per donor, of which 15% to 20% were non-productive.

General findings and caveats noted by the study authors: Linkage disequilibrium might explain the correlated functional status among segregating V segments, but an unknown experimental factor could not be ruled out. A further reported finding was that TCR beta sequences accurately predicted the HLA-A and HLA-B alleles for most subjects in the first cohort. For the cohort, immune exposure information was limited to CMV serostatus. An earlier analysis of approximately 500 of the donors showed that most TCR beta V segments appeared in productive rearrangements either about 87% or about 30% of the time, which broadly matched IMGT annotations. Most TCR sequences were seen in very few donors, while some public TCRs were found in many individuals. This cohort had only TCR beta chains sequenced, and the lack of alpha or paired-chain data limited which features could be detected. Because some donors lacked HLA typing at each locus, the association tests relied only on the typed subset. Assigning TCR associations to individual alleles was difficult when HLA alleles, especially DR and DQ, strongly co-occurred. In a later analysis, several top co-occurrence clusters were reported to appear linked to parvovirus B19, influenza, CMV and Epstein-Barr virus. A later analysis found that HLA-associated TCR beta chains were more clonally expanded and had lower generation probabilities than equally common non-associated chains. Compared with the approximately 600-donor mean, donors in an Asian-associated ancestry cluster had fewer N-insertions in productive TCRs, according to a later genetic analysis. The presence/absence analyses assumed that sequencing depth was roughly uniform across donors, and that assumption may not be true. In a later analysis, TCR association rates were found to vary across HLA loci, with the most associated TCRs seen for DRB1 alleles and the fewest for HLA-C alleles. V-gene and J-gene trimming of TCR beta chains was associated with a missense DCLRE1C variant in a later genetic analysis, and the association was replicated in an independent cohort. A group of highly shared sequence variants was considered likely to be a technical artifact of the sequencing pipeline. At a false discovery rate of 0.05, a later analysis linked around 17,000 TCR beta sequences to specific HLA alleles. The study listed 164 TCR beta chains as associated with cytomegalovirus. The classifier was reported to diagnose cytomegalovirus status with high specificity and sensitivity in both the original cohort and the validation cohort. The earlier analysis of about 600 of the donors excluded about 16 rarely observed V segments, including chromosome 9 orphons, because counts were too low. A few of the identified cytomegalovirus-associated TCR beta chains were confirmed in vitro to be specific for cytomegalovirus antigens. According to a later analysis, most CMV-associated TCR beta chains appeared to be HLA-restricted, and the HLA associations seemed to be driven largely by CMV exposure. The authors suggested that the approach could potentially be generalized to other disease states and immunological phenotypes.

In total, around 600 healthy bone marrow donors made up the cohort. At the time of sampling, all cohort members were nominally healthy, though unrecorded immune exposures were likely present. The donor was CMV seropositive and belonged to the group of around 300 seropositive cohort members. A peripheral blood sample was provided by each donor, and peripheral blood mononuclear cells were used for TCR beta sequencing. Genomic DNA extraction from the blood cell samples was performed with the Qiagen DNeasy Blood Extraction Kit. Libraries were constructed by the immunoSEQ multiplex PCR assay. For the multiplex PCR, a mixture combining 60 forward primers for TCR Vbeta segments and 13 reverse primers for TCR Jbeta segments was used. The CDR3 region of rearranged TCR beta genes was amplified from genomic DNA by a multiplex PCR assay. On the Illumina HiSeq System, the amplified TCR beta libraries were sequenced as 87-base-pair reads. The original methods were these. In a later analysis, roughly 80 million unique TCR beta chains were counted across the approximately 670 repertoires, and roughly 10 million of these chains were shared by at least two donors. Raw reads were error-corrected and collapsed into unique sequences by a nearest-neighbor algorithm in which closely related sequences were merged to remove PCR and sequencing errors. V, D and J gene segments were assigned by aligning CDR3 sequences to IMGT reference sequences. For a sequence to be retained, a match of at least six nucleotides to both a V gene segment and a J gene segment was required. Rearrangements were called productive when the CDR3 lacked stop codons and stayed in frame with V and J; all others were non-productive. CDR3 was defined by IMGT convention, running from the second conserved V-encoded cysteine to the conserved J-encoded phenylalanine. In an earlier analysis of just under 600 of the donors, sequences lacking an unambiguous match to a single V gene segment were excluded. In an earlier analysis of 587 of the donors, V segments were called functional above 56.7% productive rearrangements and were called segregating when the between-donor standard deviation exceeded 5%. A statistical classification framework was built for diagnosing cytomegalovirus status from the catalog of TCR beta chain sequences. V and J gene assignment, in a later analysis, came from comparing TCR nucleotide sequences with IMGT/GENE-DB human TR gene sequences. Using the TCRdist pipeline, a later analysis assigned CDR3 sequences along with most-parsimonious VDJ recombination scenarios. A later analysis defined each TCR beta chain by its CDR3 amino acid sequence plus V-gene family, and excluded reads lacking a unique V-gene family. A later analysis removed roughly 590 highly shared, low-generation-probability nucleotide sequences to deal with suspected cross-contamination and a sequencing artifact. In a later analysis, a clonal expansion index for each public chain was calculated from normalized within-repertoire ranks of inferred template counts. A later analysis computed generation probabilities with a VDJ recombination model fitted to out-of-frame rearrangements, and checked the results against IGoR. In a later analysis, TCR-TCR, TCR-HLA and TCR-CMV co-occurrence was scored with hypergeometric tests, and a repertoire-size bias correction was applied to TCR pairs. A later analysis estimated false discovery rates by permuting HLA or CMV assignments 20 times. In a later analysis, co-occurring TCRs were grouped with DBSCAN, and TCRdist sequence similarity was added when clustering was performed within HLA-allele-positive subsets. Repertoires with fewer than 30,000 or more than 120,000 public chains, plus five repertoires with anomalous nucleotide sharing, were excluded from co-occurrence clustering. This is the immuneACCESS table as TCRdb keeps it, with only in-frame sequences that have V and J called. A part of the clones is gone; compared with another copy, unresolved V genes explain less than half, and the rest is unexplained. V and J calls and clone size follow that table, whereas D and trimming were derived from the DNA. The sample table holds 99,000 or so clones, of which about 9.4% were seen once. The ten largest clones take up 5.5% to 7.5% of the sample.

Material: PBMCs. The origin of this receptor is a man aged 35 to 55 in good health and CMV-seropositive.

This receptor has the CDR3 CASSRVGETQYF. The DNA reads TGTGCCAGCAGCAGGGTCGGAGAGACCCAGTACTTC. The chain links TRBV6-5 with TRBJ2-5, with a weak D call of TRBD1 (5 bases match). V drops 6 bases and J drops 4 bases, leaving 9 bases in between. Reading the germline V gene gives CDR1 MNHEY and CDR2 SVGAGI. The CDR3 runs 12 amino acids, cysteine and phenylalanine included. Only CDR3 DNA is held: 36 bases, read in frame from base 1.